The T cell receptor beta chain under discussion was sequenced for a study of T cells in tuberculosis. Points from the study as a whole: Classification accuracy was about 90% (AUROC 0.7 to 0.9) with the GMM-specific repertoire.

A word on this clone: Its antigen is undetermined.

Losses at the gene ends were 0 bases for V and 4 bases for J; bases not matched to a gene: 0. The CDR3 runs 15 residues. The germline V gene encodes CDR1 MRHNA and CDR2 SNTAGT. Adolescents were screened for latent TB by skin test and IGRA. Each clinical donor contributed on average approximately 100,000 T cells from unsorted cryopreserved PBMC. The protocol was immunoSEQ multiplex PCR, while the TCRdb copy is restricted to in-frame clones and leaves out a portion. The sample shows about 23,000 clones, about 97% of them seen only once. Sequencing used PBMCs. V is TRBV6-4 and J is TRBJ2-3, with 11 positions matching TRBD2. The sequence came from a donor under 30 with latent tuberculosis or without tuberculosis infection. The CDR3 loop is CASSDSLAGADTQYF. CDR3 in DNA: TGTGCCAGCAGTGACTCACTAGCGGGAGCAGATACGCAGTATTTT.